What follows are 32 T cell receptor beta chains derived from one specimen sequenced in a study of CD8+CD57+ T cells in acquired aplastic anemia. TCR beta VDJ and CDR3 were profiled, and genomic DNA was the template. TCRdb re-analysed the reads in MiXCR, keeping a single row per CDR3 protein. The repertoire holds 35,000 to 45,000 distinct CDR3 sequences, with approximately 71% as singletons. Material for sequencing was sorted CD4+, CD8+, or CD8+CD57+ T cells (not recorded which) from PBMCs. The receptors stem from a human donor in good health, serving as a control.

This chain links TRBV19 with TRBJ2-5, with 10 nucleotides matching TRBD2. V lost 6 bases, J lost 0 bases, and 4 bases stayed unmatched. CDR3 length equals 15 residues. Germline values: CDR1 LNHDA, CDR2 SQIVND (reference sequence). CDR3 DNA: TGTGCCAGTAGCCAGACTAGCGGGTACCAAGAGACCCAGTACTTC. Protein product: CASSQTSGYQETQYF.

V is TRBV19 and J is TRBJ1-1, with D perhaps matching TRBD1 (6 bases). V lost 3 bases and J 1 base, leaving 9 bases between the germline ends. Germline-derived CDR1 and CDR2 are LNHDA and SQIVND (reference sequence). This CDR3 region has 14 residues. Written as DNA, the CDR3 is TGTGCCAGTAGTATCTGGGGACAGAACACTGAAGCTTTCTTT. Its translation is CASSIWGQNTEAFF.

This chain connects TRBV7-8 to TRBJ2-7; D may match TRBD1 or TRBD2 (6 bases each). The CDR3 loop spans 15 amino acids. Germline V CDR1 and CDR2: SGHVS, FQNEAQ. V was pared by 1 base and J by 3 bases, with 13 bases between. CDR3 bases: TGTGCCAGCAGCTTAGACTCGGGGGCGGACTACGAGCAGTACTTC. Protein product: CASSLDSGADYEQYF.

This clonotype has ten or more counts. The chain is built from TRBV4-3 and TRBJ2-1, with 9 bases lining up with TRBD1. Germline lookup yields CDR1 LGHNA and CDR2 YSLEER. The CDR3 consists of 15 residues. The V and J ends lost 1 base and 8 bases, in that order; junction bases with no gene match: 6. CDR3 DNA: TGCGCCAGCAGCCAAGTCGGGGGACAGGGCCATGAGCAGTTCTTC. Translation gives CASSQVGGQGHEQFF.

This clonotype was counted ten times or more. The chain recombines TRBV9 with TRBJ2-3; either TRBD1 or TRBD2 may supply D (5 bases each). The CDR3 is made up of 13 amino acids. Germline values: CDR1 SGDLS, CDR2 YYNGEE. Trimming shortened V by 0 bases and J by 5 bases, and 7 bases separated the two germline ends. CDR3: CASSVGDRDTQYF. The CDR3, as DNA: TGTGCCAGCAGCGTAGGGGACCGAGATACGCAGTATTTT.

This chain links TRBV2 with TRBJ2-7; D is ambiguous. The CDR3 extends over 14 amino acids. The V gene lost 6 bases and the J gene lost 4 bases, with 16 bases spanning the gap. Per the germline V gene, CDR1 is SNHLY and CDR2 is FYNNEI. The CDR3 DNA reads as TGTGCCAGCAGGGTTGCCAGAAAATATTACGAGCAGTACTTC. Residues: CASRVARKYYEQYF.

The chain has TRBV12-3 or TRBV12-4 and TRBJ1-1; D is uncertain. Trimming took 4 bases from V and 4 from J, leaving 16 bases between them. The CDR3 contains 15 residues. CDR3 protein: CASSSPPAGSTEAFF. The CDR3 DNA reads as TGTGCCAGCAGTTCACCCCCCGCGGGGAGCACTGAAGCTTTCTTT.

This clonotype was recorded many times. V usage is TRBV6-2 or TRBV6-3 and J usage is TRBJ1-2, with D perhaps matching TRBD1 (5 bases). This CDR3 spans 15 amino acids. CDR1 is MNHEY, CDR2 SVGEGT, per germline. V was cut by 0 bases and J by 8 bases, with 16 bases left in between. The CDR3 DNA is TGTGCCAGCAGTTACTCCCGGGGGGGGAATGACGGCTACACCTTC. This codes for CASSYSRGGNDGYTF.

The chain carries TRBV7-9 and TRBJ2-7; the D is unclear. The germline V and J ends were trimmed by 3 bases and 7 bases, with 10 bases remaining between them. The CDR3 contains 12 residues. The germline V gene has CDR1 SEHNR and CDR2 FQNEAQ (reference sequence). CDR3 DNA: TGTGCCAGCAGCTTGAGTTTCGGAGAGCAGTACTTC. The encoded protein is CASSLSFGEQYF.

Worth noting for this clonotype: A read error may explain this, as a much larger clone is one base away. This chain joins TRBV9 and TRBJ2-5; 10 nucleotides line up with TRBD2. Germline V CDR1 and CDR2: SGDLS, YYNGEE. The CDR3 is made up of 19 amino acids. The CDR3 region has the DNA TGTGCCGGCAGCCAACCGACTAGCGGGTTGAGTTGGGGACAAGAGACCCAGTACTTC. Encoded protein: CAGSQPTSGLSWGQETQYF.

The rearrangement links TRBV10-3 to TRBJ2-5; 7 bases are a match to TRBD1. The CDR3 extends over 11 amino acids. V shed 11 bases, J shed 5 bases, and the junction held 5 bases outside the gene matches. Germline values: CDR1 ENHRY, CDR2 SYGVKD. Here the CDR3 DNA reads TGTGCCGTAGGGGGCGGGGAGACCCAGTACTTC. The encoded protein is CAVGGGETQYF.

For the CDR3, the DNA is TGCGCCAGCAACGCCGGGACAGGGTACCACGAGCAGTACTTC. It translates to CASNAGTGYHEQYF. The chain combines TRBV10-2 with TRBJ2-7; 9 bases fit TRBD1. V gave up 7 bases and J gave up 5 bases; unmatched junction bases: 9. Germline V CDR1 and CDR2: WSHSY, SAAADI. The length of the CDR3 is 14 residues.

The chain couples TRBV5-5 to TRBJ1-2; TRBD1 matches 12 bases. Germline V gives CDR1 SGHKS, CDR2 YYEKEE (reference sequence). V was clipped by 1 base and J by 5 bases; unmatched bases: 3. The CDR3 has 15 residues. The CDR3, as DNA: TGTGCCAGCAGCTTGCGGGGACAGGGGGCGTATGGCTACACCTTC. Its protein product is CASSLRGQGAYGYTF.

The chain uses TRBV15 and TRBJ2-7; 7 bases map to TRBD2. The CDR3 contains 12 residues. V lost 6 bases to trimming and J lost 2 bases; unmatched junction nucleotides: 1. Germline values: CDR1 LNHNV, CDR2 YYDKDF (reference sequence). CDR3 bases: TGTGCCACCAGGGGGGGGGCCTACGAGCAGTACTTC. This sequence encodes CATRGGAYEQYF.

This chain connects TRBV24-1 to TRBJ2-7; D remains ambiguous. The end of the DNA fits TRBJ2-5 better, so the J call may be wrong. Germline CDR1 and CDR2: KGHDR and SFDVKD. This CDR3 contains 12 residues. CDR3 DNA sequence: TGTGCCACCAGTGACCCCGTAGGGACCCAGTACTTC. Residues: CATSDPVGTQYF.

This clonotype occurred many times. V gene TRBV11-2 combines with J gene TRBJ2-1; TRBD2 aligns across 8 bases. This CDR3 is built from 16 residues. V was clipped by 4 bases and J by 7 bases; unmatched bases: 12. Per the germline V gene, CDR1 is SGHAT and CDR2 is FQNNGV. The CDR3 spells CASSSPGGGVTNEQFF. In nucleotides, the CDR3 is TGTGCCAGCAGCTCGCCCGGGGGGGGGGTGACAAATGAGCAGTTCTTC.

J is TRBJ2-7 and V is TRBV15, with 7 bases matching TRBD2. Per germline, CDR1 LNHNV and CDR2 YYDKDF (reference sequence). V trimming: 4 bases; J trimming: 7 bases; junction bases outside the gene matches: 7. CDR3 length: 13 amino acids. The CDR3 region is CATSTREGREQYF. In nucleotides, the CDR3 is TGTGCCACCAGCACCAGGGAGGGGAGGGAGCAGTACTTC. Complete variable domain (other parts from reference TRBV15 and TRBJ2-7): DAMVIQNPRYQVTQFGKPVTLSCSQTLNHNVMYWYQQKSSQAPKLLFHYYDKDFNNEADTPDNFQSRRPNTSFCFLDIRSPGLGDTAMYLCATSTREGREQYFGPGTRLTVT.

The chain carries TRBV5-1 and TRBJ2-4, with TRBD2 matching 15 bases. The CDR3 is 18 amino acids. Germline CDR1 SGHRS, CDR2 YFSETQ. Unmatched junction bases numbered 5, after V lost 4 bases and J lost 0 bases. The CDR3 DNA reads as TGCGCCAGCAGCAACGGACTAGCGGGAGGGCCAGCCAAAAACATTCAGTACTTC. It encodes CASSNGLAGGPAKNIQYF.

By frequency in the sample, this clonotype is medium-sized. This CDR3 is CAIRGQEDRTAEAFF. CDR3 in DNA: TGTGCCATCAGGGGACAGGAAGACCGTACGGCTGAAGCTTTCTTT. The V and J genes are TRBV10-3 and TRBJ1-1; 8 bases are shared with TRBD1. V lost 6 bases, J lost 6 bases, and 12 bases stayed unmatched. Germline V gene sequence: CDR1 ENHRY, CDR2 SYGVKD. CDR3 length: 15 amino acids.

This chain connects TRBV13 to TRBJ2-7; maybe TRBD2 (5 bases). The ends were cut back, 4 bases at V and 2 bases at J, with 15 bases in the middle. CDR1 is PRHDT and CDR2 is FYEKMQ in the germline V gene (reference sequence). This CDR3 is 15 amino acids long. CDR3: CASSSKWTDTYEQYF. The CDR3 DNA is TGTGCCAGCAGCTCAAAATGGACTGACACCTACGAGCAGTACTTC.

Note on this clonotype: The CDR3 does not close with the conserved phenylalanine or tryptophan, likely indicating a read error. The V call is TRBV7-2, the J call TRBJ2-7; possibly TRBD1 or TRBD2 for D (6 bases each). CDR3 size: 15 residues. Germline-derived CDR1 and CDR2 are SGHTA and FQGNSA. V dropped 2 bases and J dropped 4 bases, with 15 bases sitting between them. For the CDR3, the DNA is TGTGCCAGCAGCTTAACACGAGGGGGGCGATACGAGCAGTACCTC. It yields the protein CASSLTRGGRYEQYL.

The J gene is TRBJ2-7, the V gene TRBV19; a possible D gene is TRBD1 (6 bases). Germline V gene lookup returns CDR1 LNHDA and CDR2 SQIVND (reference sequence). Trimming stripped 9 bases from V and 3 bases from J, with 9 bases between. CDR3 length: 11 residues. Here the CDR3 reads CASGQYYEQYF. Here the CDR3 DNA reads TGTGCCAGCGGACAGTACTACGAGCAGTACTTC.

As concerns this clonotype: The CDR3 end shows no conserved phenylalanine or tryptophan, and so a read error is likely. The chain has TRBV19 and TRBJ1-1; weak D call: TRBD1 (6 bases). Trimming removed 5 bases at V and 11 bases at J, with 15 bases between. Germline values: CDR1 LNHDA, CDR2 SQIVND (reference sequence). The CDR3 is 12 residues long. CDR3 residues: CASSGGSFGAFL. The CDR3 nucleotides read TGTGCCAGTAGTGGGGGCAGCTTTGGCGCTTTCCTT.

This clonotype was seen at least ten times. This chain links TRBV6-5 with TRBJ2-7; the D gene is possibly TRBD2 (6 bases). The length of the CDR3 is 14 residues. Germline CDR1 is MNHEY and CDR2 is SVGAGI. Between the trimmed V and J ends, which lost 2 bases and 0 bases, there was a span of 8 bases. The CDR3 nucleotides read TGTGCCAGCAGTTACCGACTAGTCTCCTACGAGCAGTACTTC. Protein: CASSYRLVSYEQYF.

The gene calls are TRBV10-3 and TRBJ2-5; a weak D match, TRBD1 (6 bases). Looked up from germline, CDR1 is ENHRY and CDR2 is SYGVKD. V lost 10 bases, J lost 5 bases, and 17 bases lay in between. The CDR3 runs to 13 residues. The CDR3 DNA sequence: TGTGCCACCGGAAGGACAGCTAGGGAGACCCAGTACTTC. It encodes CATGRTARETQYF.

The chain combines TRBV2 with TRBJ2-7; the D call may be TRBD1 or TRBD2 (5 bases each). CDR3 length: 13 amino acids. Trimming removed 8 bases at V and 2 bases at J, with 13 bases between. Germline CDR1 is SNHLY and CDR2 is FYNNEI. CDR3 amino acids: CASLWDVPYEQYF. CDR3 coding DNA: TGTGCCAGCTTATGGGACGTCCCCTACGAGCAGTACTTC.

This clonotype ranks as medium-sized. The chain employs TRBV24-1 and TRBJ2-5; TRBD2 matches 12 bases. Germline trimming cut 2 bases from V and 1 base from J; bases unmatched to any gene: 4. Germline assignment: CDR1 KGHDR and CDR2 SFDVKD. CDR3 length: 17 residues. CDR3 loop: CATSDSKLAGGQETQYF. The DNA of the CDR3 is TGTGCCACCAGTGATTCTAAACTAGCGGGGGGCCAAGAGACCCAGTACTTC.

V gene TRBV9 combines with J gene TRBJ2-1, with TRBD2 matching over 10 bases. The CDR3 consists of 13 residues. CDR1 and CDR2 (germline): SGDLS, YYNGEE. The V gene end was trimmed by 4 bases and the J gene end by 8 bases; junction bases not matched to a gene: 3. The CDR3 DNA follows: TGTGCCAGCAGCTCAGCGGGGGGGCATGAGCAGTTCTTC. Its translation is CASSSAGGHEQFF.

The rearrangement joins TRBV11-2 to TRBJ2-1; 9 bases fit TRBD2. Germline V gives CDR1 SGHAT, CDR2 FQNNGV. The CDR3 covers 15 residues. The J segment lost 0 bases and the V segment lost 6 bases, leaving 3 bases of the junction unmatched. CDR3 coding DNA: TGTGCCAGCAGGGGGACTAGCAGCTCCTACAATGAGCAGTTCTTC. Translation: CASRGTSSSYNEQFF.

The V call is TRBV20-1, the J call TRBJ2-2; the match to TRBD1 covers 7 bases. Germline assignment: CDR1 DFQATT and CDR2 SNEGSKA (reference sequence). The CDR3 loop spans 15 amino acids. Unmatched junction bases numbered 11, after V lost 6 bases and J lost 4 bases. CDR3 region: CSATPGGTATGELFF. The CDR3 DNA reads as TGCAGTGCCACACCAGGGGGAACTGCCACCGGGGAGCTGTTTTTT.

This clonotype appeared a few times. The chain is built from TRBV2 and TRBJ1-4; 7 bases are shared with TRBD1. This CDR3 comprises 12 residues. Germline CDR1 SNHLY, CDR2 FYNNEI. Trimming took 4 bases from V and 7 from J; bases not matched to a gene: 0. The CDR3, as DNA: TGTGCCAGCAGTGGACAGGGTGAAAAACTGTTTTTT. This translates into CASSGQGEKLFF.

The chain is built from TRBV24-1 and TRBJ2-7; 8 bases align to TRBD2. Germline lookup yields CDR1 KGHDR and CDR2 SFDVKD. This CDR3 has 17 residues. The CDR3 spells CAPIWTSLFPLDHEQYV. The CDR3 DNA follows: TGTGCTCCAATTTGGACTAGCCTCTTCCCCCTTGACCACGAGCAGTACGTC.